This T cell receptor (beta chain) was sequenced for a study of blood T cell repertoires in COVID-19. Across the study: Donors in the United States, Italy and Spain gave samples during acute or convalescent COVID-19.

This clone was observed a single time. The repertoire was sequenced with immunoSEQ multiplex PCR; TCRdb's copy has only in-frame clones and lacks some. There are around 400,000 clones in the sample; around 87% occur only once, and 2% to 2.5% lies in the top ten. Seattle patients were enrolled while actively infected and followed longitudinally. CDR3 length: 18 residues. In germline, CDR1 is SEHNR, CDR2 FQNEAQ (reference sequence). V trimming: 5 bases; J trimming: 0 bases; junction bases outside the gene matches: 11. The sequence came from a woman in her fifties or sixties with COVID-19, enrolled during active disease. The V gene is TRBV7-9, the J gene TRBJ2-5; 11 nucleotides match TRBD1. Specimen: peripheral blood. The chain's CDR3 is CASSRRTGGAGNQETQYF. Here the CDR3 DNA reads TGTGCCAGCAGCCGCCGGACAGGGGGCGCGGGGAACCAAGAGACCCAGTACTTC.